This T cell receptor (beta chain) was recorded in a study of T cell responses to AZD1222 COVID-19 vaccine. Germline-derived CDR1 and CDR2 are MNHEY and SVGAGI. CDR3 length equals 16 residues. The junction had 5 bases not matched to a gene; V was cut back by 0 bases and J by 8 bases. The protocol was immunoSEQ multiplex PCR, while the TCRdb copy is restricted to in-frame clones and leaves out a portion. The table includes about 160,000 clones, roughly 90% detected once. This receptor was taken from an adult in good health. V usage is TRBV6-5 and J usage is TRBJ2-1, with TRBD2 identical over 12 bases. The sample was peripheral blood, taken on day 0 of AZD1222 vaccination. The CDR3 DNA reads TGTGCCAGCAGTTACTCGAGACTAGCGGGAGATCATGAGCAGTTCTTC. It translates to CASSYSRLAGDHEQFF.